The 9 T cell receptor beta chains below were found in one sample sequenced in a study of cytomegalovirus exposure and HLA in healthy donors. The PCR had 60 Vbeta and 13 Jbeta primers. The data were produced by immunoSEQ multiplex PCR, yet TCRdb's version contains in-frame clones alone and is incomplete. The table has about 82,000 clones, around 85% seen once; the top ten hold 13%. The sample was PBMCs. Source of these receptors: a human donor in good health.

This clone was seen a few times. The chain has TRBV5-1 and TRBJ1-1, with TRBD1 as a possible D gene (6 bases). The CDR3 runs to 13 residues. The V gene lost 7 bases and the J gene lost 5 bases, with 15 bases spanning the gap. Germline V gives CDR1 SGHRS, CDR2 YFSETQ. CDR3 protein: CASVLDQGTEAFF. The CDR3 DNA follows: TGCGCCAGCGTCCTGGACCAGGGGACTGAAGCTTTCTTT.

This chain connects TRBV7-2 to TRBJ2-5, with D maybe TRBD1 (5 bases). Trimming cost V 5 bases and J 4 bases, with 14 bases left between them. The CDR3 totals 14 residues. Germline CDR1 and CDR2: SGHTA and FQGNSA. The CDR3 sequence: CASSPRVRGETQYF. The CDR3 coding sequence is TGTGCCAGCAGCCCCCGGGTAAGGGGAGAGACCCAGTACTTC.

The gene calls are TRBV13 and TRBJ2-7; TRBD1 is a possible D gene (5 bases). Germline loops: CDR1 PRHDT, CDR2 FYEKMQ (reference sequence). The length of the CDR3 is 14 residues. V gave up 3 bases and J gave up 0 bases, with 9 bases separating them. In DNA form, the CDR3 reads TGTGCCAGCAGCTTCAGGGATAGCTCCTACGAGCAGTACTTC. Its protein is CASSFRDSSYEQYF.

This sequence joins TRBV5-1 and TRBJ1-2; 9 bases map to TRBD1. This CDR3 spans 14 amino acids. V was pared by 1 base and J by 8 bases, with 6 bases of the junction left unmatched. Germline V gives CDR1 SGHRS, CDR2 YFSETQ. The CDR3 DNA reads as TGCGCCAGCAGCTTGCCCGGGACAGGGAAGGGCTACACCTTC. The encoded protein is CASSLPGTGKGYTF.

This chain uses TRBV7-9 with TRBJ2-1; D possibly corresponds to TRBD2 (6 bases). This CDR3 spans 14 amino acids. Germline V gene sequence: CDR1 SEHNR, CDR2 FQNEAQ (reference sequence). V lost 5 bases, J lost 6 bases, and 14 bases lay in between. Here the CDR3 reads CASSPRGLPNEQFF. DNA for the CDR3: TGTGCCAGCAGCCCAAGAGGACTACCCAATGAGCAGTTCTTC.

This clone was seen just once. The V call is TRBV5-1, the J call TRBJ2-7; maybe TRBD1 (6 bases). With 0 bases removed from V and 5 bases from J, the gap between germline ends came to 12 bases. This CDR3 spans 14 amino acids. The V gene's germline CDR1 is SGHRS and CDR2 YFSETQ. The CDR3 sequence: CASSLVYAGDEQYF. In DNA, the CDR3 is TGCGCCAGCAGCTTGGTGTATGCAGGGGACGAGCAGTACTTC.

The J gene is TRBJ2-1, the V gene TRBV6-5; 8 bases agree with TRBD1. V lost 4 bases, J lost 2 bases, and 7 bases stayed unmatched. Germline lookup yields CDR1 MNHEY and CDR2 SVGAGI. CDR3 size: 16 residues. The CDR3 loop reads CASSSPVGQAYNEQFF. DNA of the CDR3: TGTGCCAGCAGTTCTCCAGTGGGACAGGCCTACAATGAGCAGTTCTTC.

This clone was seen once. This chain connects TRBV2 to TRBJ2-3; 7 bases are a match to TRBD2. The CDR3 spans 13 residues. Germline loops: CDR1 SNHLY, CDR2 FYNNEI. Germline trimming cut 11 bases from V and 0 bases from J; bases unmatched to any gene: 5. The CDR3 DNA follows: TGTGCCGGCTCCGGGGGGAGCACAGATACGCAGTATTTT. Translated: CAGSGGSTDTQYF.

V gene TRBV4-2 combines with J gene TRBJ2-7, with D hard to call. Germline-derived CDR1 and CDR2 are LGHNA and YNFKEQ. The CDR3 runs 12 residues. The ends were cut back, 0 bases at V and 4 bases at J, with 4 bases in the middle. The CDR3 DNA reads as TGTGCCAGCAGCCAAGATAGTTACGAGCAGTACTTC. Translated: CASSQDSYEQYF.